The sequence of this TCR beta chain was determined in a study of blood T cell dynamics during melanoma immunotherapy (dated by TCRdb to about 2020). Looking at the study overall: All patients had metastatic melanoma and were given first-line pembrolizumab or nivolumab plus ipilimumab as standard of care in the United Kingdom. The training cohort consisted of consecutive patients, while an additional independent group of patients from the same centre was pooled to form an external validation set. To identify early correlates of response, the study profiled peripheral T cell receptor repertoires in patients with metastatic melanoma before and after one cycle of checkpoint inhibitor therapy.

Cut back by 7 bases and 3 bases, the V and J ends lie 9 bases apart. The CDR3 measures 12 amino acids from cysteine to phenylalanine. The CDR3 DNA has 36 bases and is translated from base 1. CDR1 and CDR2 were assigned from the germline V gene (reference sequence) as LNHDA and SQIVND. A note on this clone: The antigen it binds to is not known. No per-base quality is available; no much larger clone lies one base away.

Points the paper makes about the study in general: The study could not determine whether the T cell clones driving repertoire changes were melanoma-specific or reflected general immune activation. The relatively small sample size was recognized as a factor that could limit how well the results generalize. A bifurcated reorganization of the PBMC repertoire at W3, with increased clonality or increased diversity, was observed in patients who later achieved disease control, unlike in progressors.

Every bulk PBMC sample was loaded with the same fixed amount of about 370 ng of DNA. TCR beta CDR3 sequences were amplified from genomic DNA with the immunoSEQ TCRb Assay kit following manufacturer instructions. The KAPA Library Quantification Kit for Illumina platforms was used to quantify pooled libraries by qPCR. Pooled libraries were sequenced on an Illumina NextSeq 500, clustered at about 0.6-1.2 pM. In the authors' own workflow: Analysis of the TCR data relied on immunoSEQ ANALYZER and the R LymphoSeq package. A rearrangement efficiency score was calculated as productive divided by the sum of productive and non-productive CDR3 sequences. Clonality was measured with the Gini coefficient and diversity with the Renyi index at alpha=1, compared pairwise between timepoints within each patient. Clonal relatedness used an edit distance of 3, and repertoire similarity used the Bhattacharyya coefficient, both computed in LymphoSeq. To classify response, a linear discriminant analysis based on week-3 changes in clonality and diversity was built with the R MASS and caret packages. Sourced from immuneACCESS, this table was stored by TCRdb with only in-frame sequences that have V and J called. A share of the clones is absent; for the studies checked, an unresolved V gene accounts for under half, and the remainder has no known explanation. The V and J calls and clone size were taken over from that table, and D and trimming were inferred from the DNA. This sample is represented by 7,000 or so clones; about three quarters of them were singletons. 28% of the sample is held by the ten biggest clonotypes.

The sample's time point label, in plain terms: pre-treatment baseline. Blood was sampled before treatment (T0) and at week 3 (W3), after the first cycle of checkpoint blockade. Except for a couple of patients with rapid clinical progression, response was assessed 12 weeks after the first infusion by RECIST 1.1; disease control meant complete response, partial response or stable disease. Patients with prior systemic cancer treatment, concomitant immunosuppressant therapy or synchronous other active malignancies were excluded. To track both circulating cells and T cell turnover, TCR beta was sequenced from bulk PBMC as well as from plasma cell-free DNA. Lymphoprep and SepMate tubes were used to isolate PBMC from blood, and red cell lysis was then performed. QIAamp DNA Blood Mini kits were used to extract DNA from PBMC and from sorted T cell subsets.

Recombination linked TRBV19 to TRBJ1-1, with no confidently assigned D gene. The material sequenced was blood, taken from a patient treated with checkpoint blockade. This receptor was identified in a human donor with melanoma. The DNA sequence reads TGTGCCAGTAACCTGGGTGACACTGAAGCTTTCTTT. It is translated as CASNLGDTEAFF.